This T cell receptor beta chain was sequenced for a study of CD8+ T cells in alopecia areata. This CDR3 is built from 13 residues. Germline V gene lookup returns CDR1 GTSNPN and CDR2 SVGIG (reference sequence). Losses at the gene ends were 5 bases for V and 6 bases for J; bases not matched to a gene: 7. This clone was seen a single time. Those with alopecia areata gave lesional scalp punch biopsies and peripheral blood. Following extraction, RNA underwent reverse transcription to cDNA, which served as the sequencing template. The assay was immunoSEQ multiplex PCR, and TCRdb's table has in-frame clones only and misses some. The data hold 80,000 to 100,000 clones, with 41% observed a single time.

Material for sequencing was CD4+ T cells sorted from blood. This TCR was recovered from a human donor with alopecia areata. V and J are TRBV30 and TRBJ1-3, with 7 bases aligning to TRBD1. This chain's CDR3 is CAWAGQRLNTIYF. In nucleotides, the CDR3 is TGTGCCTGGGCGGGACAGCGACTAAACACCATATATTTT.